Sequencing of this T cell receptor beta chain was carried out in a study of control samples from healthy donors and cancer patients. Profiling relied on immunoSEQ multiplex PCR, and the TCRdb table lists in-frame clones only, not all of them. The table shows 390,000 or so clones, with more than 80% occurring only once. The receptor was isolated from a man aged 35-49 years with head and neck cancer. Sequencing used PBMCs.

CDR3 in amino acids: CASSYRDNNSPLHF. The CDR3 region has the DNA TGTGCCAGCAGTTACCGGGACAATAATTCACCCCTCCACTTT. V usage is TRBV6-5 and J usage is TRBJ1-6, with D possibly matching TRBD1 (6 bases). The CDR3 is 14 amino acids. Trimming pared 2 bases from V and 5 bases from J, leaving 7 bases between. Germline V gene sequence: CDR1 MNHEY, CDR2 SVGAGI.